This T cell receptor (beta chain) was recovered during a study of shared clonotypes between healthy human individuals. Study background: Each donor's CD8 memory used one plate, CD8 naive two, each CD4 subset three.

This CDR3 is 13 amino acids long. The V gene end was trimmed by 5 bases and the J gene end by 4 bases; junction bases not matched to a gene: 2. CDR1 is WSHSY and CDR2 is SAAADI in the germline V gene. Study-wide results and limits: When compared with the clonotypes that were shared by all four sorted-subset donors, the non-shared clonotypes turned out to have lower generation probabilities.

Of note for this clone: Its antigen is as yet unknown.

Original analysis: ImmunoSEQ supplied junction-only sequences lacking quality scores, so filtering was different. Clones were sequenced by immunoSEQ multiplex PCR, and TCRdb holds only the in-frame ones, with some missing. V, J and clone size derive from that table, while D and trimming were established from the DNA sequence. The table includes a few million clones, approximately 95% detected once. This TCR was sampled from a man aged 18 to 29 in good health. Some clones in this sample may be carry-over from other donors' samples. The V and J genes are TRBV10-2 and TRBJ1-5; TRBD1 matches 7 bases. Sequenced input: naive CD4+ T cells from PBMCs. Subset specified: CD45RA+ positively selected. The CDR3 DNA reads TGCGCCAGCAGTCGACAGGGTAATCAGCCCCAGCATTTT. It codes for CASSRQGNQPQHF.